This record concerns one T cell receptor beta chain sequence. This clonotype was observed a handful of times. Its cognate antigen has yet to be identified. Base qualities were left out, and no much larger clone turns up one base away. The library was produced with 5' RACE. The instrument was an Illumina HiSeq 2500. A second PCR of roughly 7 to 11 cycles was performed with a sample-barcoded 5' primer and a J-beta primer mix. A unique molecular identifier was introduced onto each TCR beta cDNA molecule by a template-switch 5' adaptor carrying 12 random nucleotides. Each sample yielded at least 3 million CDR3-containing paired-end reads. First-strand cDNA synthesis was performed from all RNA using the Mint cDNA synthesis kit, with priming by a TRBC-specific oligonucleotide. After uracil-DNA glycosylase treatment, a first 18-cycle PCR used universal primers M1SS and BC2_uni_R on all cDNA. The original methods were these. Each sample was normalized by randomly selecting 1 million high-quality reads, each carrying a distinct molecular identifier. Instead of being binned into consensus sequences, reads with shared molecular identifiers were discarded. MiTCR, set to a Q25 quality threshold and the strictest error-elimination algorithm, was used for CDR3 identification, clonotype clustering and error correction. A nonparametric unseen species model with Euler transformation was used to estimate a lower bound on total TCR beta diversity. The public sequencing data were trimmed at Q25 with fastp and processed into clonotypes with MiXCR by TCRdb, which kept only in-frame beta chains. Under each unique CDR3 protein, matching rows form one entry showing the most common genes and DNA. The V and J calls follow TCRdb's processing rather than the paper's. This sample gives hundreds of thousands of distinct CDR3 sequences in total; approximately 40% of them show up just once. Approximately 31% of the sample is in the top ten clones.

Trimming takes 3 bases off V and 1 base off J; junction bases not matched to a gene: 4. The CDR3 measures 14 amino acids from cysteine to phenylalanine. Only the CDR3 part of the read is kept: 42 bases, read in frame from the first base. The CDR1 and CDR2 encoded by the germline V gene (reference sequence) are DFQATT and SNEGSKA. The data originate from a study of blood T cells in healthy people across ages (dated by TCRdb to 2013 to 2016). In terms of the full investigation: In model experiments, roughly one uniquely barcoded TCR beta cDNA molecule per two T cells was captured by template switching. Donors were grouped into four age groups: young (average about 15 years), middle-aged (roughly 37), aged (roughly 62) and long-lived (over 80). To avoid experimental bias, donors of different ages were spread randomly across the sequencing lanes. To track age-related changes in TCR beta repertoire diversity, the study relied on deep sequencing normalized with unique cDNA molecular identifiers. Using the same blood draw, the study looked at two additional independent replicas of 1 million unique cDNA reads for two donors, one aged 18 to 30 and the other aged 80 or older. The investigation overall reported the following: A strong correlation was found between observed TCR beta diversity and the percentage of naive T cells measured by flow cytometry. Conclusive comparison of naive and antigen-experienced compartments was prevented by the profiling of bulk unsorted PBMCs. As age increased, observed TCR beta diversity per million T cells dropped in a roughly linear way, and a significant reduction was already evident by age 40. Estimates of total diversity based on one million sequenced T cells were regarded as lower bounds and as underestimates. The CMV infection status of donors was not known, potentially confounding age-related changes in expanded clonotypes. Compared with the aged group, the long-lived group had more naive CD4+ T cells, fewer expanded clones and increased TCR diversity, a pattern suggesting age selection.

Donors were 30 to 45 systemically healthy Caucasian individuals from Russia aged roughly 6 to 90 years. Each donor gave about 9.7 milliliters of peripheral blood, drawn into EDTA-treated Vacutainer tubes. Ficoll-Paque density-gradient centrifugation was used to isolate PBMCs, with at least 6.5 million per sample. Total RNA, at least 6 micrograms per sample, was extracted from PBMCs with Trizol reagent. For every donor, an aliquot of PBMCs went through flow cytometry to measure the percentages of naive CD45RAhigh/CD27high T cells. This sequence originates from a man older than 75 in good health. This chain is built from TRBV20-1 and TRBJ2-3, with 7 middle bases fitting TRBD2. The source material was blood. The DNA is as follows: TGCAGTGCTAGGGCGGGAGTAGGCACAGATACGCAGTATTTT. Translated, it gives CSARAGVGTDTQYF.